The TCR beta chain described here comes from a study of T cells in Graves' hyperthyroidism and ophthalmopathy. From RNA transcripts, TCR beta CDR3 regions were amplified. An initial round of RT-PCR targeting the TCR CDR3 relied on the HTBI primer set. TCRdb redid the calling of the multiplex PCR reads with MiXCR, one entry per CDR3 protein. The table has roughly 500,000 distinct CDR3 sequences, over 45% seen once. This CDR3 region has 15 residues. V was clipped by 6 bases and J by 1 base, with 18 bases between them. The germline CDR1 and CDR2 sequences are DFQATT and SNEGSKA (reference sequence). Uncontrolled infection, other autoimmune disease, pregnancy or lactation excluded patients. Diagnosis relied on clinical symptoms, serum thyroxine and TRAb, thyroid ultrasound and orbital computed tomography. Comments on this clonotype: Its target is not known.

Study-level results: A model of 13 V-J pairs discriminated ophthalmopathy from stable hyperthyroidism. Blood also contained most expanded thyroid clonotypes above 0.001.

This chain uses TRBV20-1 with TRBJ2-5; D may be TRBD2 (6 bases). Sequenced: peripheral blood or thyroid tissue (not recorded which). The origin of this receptor is an adult woman with Graves' disease, either hyperthyroidism or ophthalmopathy (not recorded which). The CDR3 is CSAVERRVIQETQYF. CDR3 nucleotide sequence: TGCAGTGCCGTGGAGCGGAGGGTCATCCAAGAGACCCAGTACTTC.